Following are 31 T cell receptor beta chains from one sample sequenced in a study of Graves' ophthalmopathy and Graves' hyperthyroidism. From RNA, the CDR3 regions of TCR beta chains were amplified and sequenced. HTBI-primed first-round RT-PCR preceded second-round multiplex PCR. Using its own MiXCR run on the multiplex PCR reads, TCRdb lists one record per CDR3 protein. The data contain about 550,000 distinct CDR3 sequences, 35% to 40% of them singletons. Specimen: peripheral blood or thyroid tissue (not recorded which). All receptors derive from an adult man with Graves' hyperthyroidism.

This clonotype was counted many times. This rearrangement joins TRBV19 to TRBJ2-7; no clear D gene. Germline CDR1 and CDR2: LNHDA and SQIVND (reference sequence). CDR3 length equals 14 residues. The V end lost 3 bases, the J end lost 1 base, and 10 bases lay between the germline ends. The CDR3 DNA reads TGTGCCAGTAGTATCTGGTCTGGGTCCTACGAGCAGTACTTC. This codes for CASSIWSGSYEQYF.

This clonotype was counted many times. V gene TRBV29-1 combines with J gene TRBJ2-7; 7 nucleotides line up with TRBD2. Germline CDR1 SQVTM, CDR2 ANQGSEA. The CDR3 loop spans 14 amino acids. V shed 3 bases, J shed 0 bases, and the junction held 5 bases outside the gene matches. The CDR3 protein is CSVEGLADSYEQYF. The CDR3 DNA is TGCAGCGTTGAGGGTCTAGCGGACTCCTACGAGCAGTACTTC.

Note on this clonotype: A single base separates this from a much larger clone, so it may be a read error. V gene TRBV10-3 combines with J gene TRBJ2-5; D possibly corresponds to TRBD2 (5 bases). Germline V gene sequence: CDR1 ENHRY, CDR2 SYGVKD. This CDR3 has 13 amino acids. CDR3 residues: CASSDIGRETQCF. DNA of the CDR3: TGTGCCAGCAGTGATATAGGGAGAGAGACCCAGTGCTTC.

V gene TRBV6-5 combines with J gene TRBJ2-7; 9 bases agree with TRBD2. Germline V gives CDR1 MNHEY, CDR2 SVGAGI. Losses at the gene ends were 4 bases for V and 5 bases for J; bases not matched to a gene: 6. This CDR3 comprises 14 residues. The CDR3 region is CASSLSGRFHEQYF. CDR3 DNA sequence: TGTGCCAGCAGTTTGAGCGGGAGGTTCCACGAGCAGTACTTC.

This clonotype was observed a few times. The V and J genes are TRBV28 and TRBJ2-7; 9 nucleotides match TRBD2. Trimming removed 6 bases from V and 3 bases from J; junction bases left unmatched: 9. In germline, CDR1 is MDHEN, CDR2 SYDVKM. The CDR3 covers 15 residues. CDR3 sequence (DNA): TGTGCCAGCAGAGAAGCGGGGGGTCCCCACTACGAGCAGTACTTC. It codes for CASREAGGPHYEQYF.

The sample holds many counts of this clonotype. J is TRBJ2-5 and V is TRBV7-9, with D tentatively TRBD2 (6 bases). Germline CDR1 reads SEHNR; CDR2 reads FQNEAQ (reference sequence). The V and J ends lost 5 bases and 1 base respectively, with 23 bases between them. The CDR3 extends over 18 amino acids. CDR3 nucleotides: TGTGCCAGCAGCCCCACTCACCGTCTCGCGGGGAGCCAAGAGACCCAGTACTTC. Amino acids: CASSPTHRLAGSQETQYF.

The DNA of the CDR3 is TGCAGTGCTAGCCAGACAGGGGAGCCCTACGAGCAGTACTTC. Translating gives CSASQTGEPYEQYF. The chain carries TRBV20-1 and TRBJ2-7, with 8 bases fitting TRBD1. Looked up from germline, CDR1 is DFQATT and CDR2 is SNEGSKA (reference sequence). The junction had 6 bases not matched to a gene; V was cut back by 3 bases and J by 2 bases. This CDR3 region has 14 residues.

This clonotype was recorded many times. J is TRBJ2-7 and V is TRBV28; TRBD1 is a possible D gene (6 bases). This CDR3 is 11 amino acids long. Deletions cut 9 bases from V and 5 bases from J, with 11 bases between. Germline V lookup: CDR1 MDHEN, CDR2 SYDVKM. The CDR3 DNA is TGTGCCAGTGCGACAGGCCACGAGCAGTACTTC. Amino acids: CASATGHEQYF.

In this sample, this clonotype turned up once. A much larger clonotype is one base distant, so this may be a read error. This chain uses TRBV12-3 or TRBV12-4 with TRBJ1-2; D possibly corresponds to TRBD1 (5 bases). The CDR3 covers 15 residues. The chain's CDR3 is CASSYSTAANYGCTF. The CDR3, as DNA: TGTGCCAGCAGTTACTCGACAGCAGCTAACTATGGCTGCACCTTC.

This clonotype appeared many times. This chain uses TRBV4-1 with TRBJ1-1; 7 bases are a match to TRBD1. Looked up from germline, CDR1 is MGHRA and CDR2 is YSYEKL. J gave up 5 bases and V 0 bases, and 3 bases lay outside the gene matches. CDR3 length: 14 residues. The CDR3 here is CASSQDQGGTEAFF. The CDR3, as DNA: TGCGCCAGCAGCCAAGATCAGGGGGGGACTGAAGCTTTCTTT.

This clonotype was recorded at least ten times. V gene TRBV7-2 combines with J gene TRBJ1-1; 7 bases fit TRBD1. Germline V gene data show CDR1 as SGHTA and CDR2 as FQGNSA. Germline trimming cut 5 bases from V and 4 bases from J; bases unmatched to any gene: 10. This CDR3 is 15 amino acids long. The CDR3 reads CASSPRQGSGTEAFF. In DNA form, the CDR3 reads TGTGCCAGCAGCCCAAGACAGGGTTCGGGCACTGAAGCTTTCTTT. Using reference TRBV7-2 and TRBJ1-1 for the parts outside the CDR3, the full variable domain is GAGVSQSPSNKVTEKGKDVELRCDPISGHTALYWYRQSLGQGLEFLIYFQGNSAPDKSGLPSDRFSAERTGGSVSTLTIQRTQQEDSAVYLCASSPRQGSGTEAFFGQGTRLTVV.

V and J are TRBV15 and TRBJ2-4, with a weak D call TRBD1 (7 bases). V dropped 0 bases and J dropped 0 bases, with 21 bases sitting between them. CDR3 size: 20 residues. The germline CDR1 and CDR2 sequences are LNHNV and YYDKDF (reference sequence). The DNA for the CDR3 is TGTGCCACCAGCAGAGATCGGGTGGCAGGGGGGCTACTAGCCAAAAACATTCAGTACTTC. This codes for CATSRDRVAGGLLAKNIQYF.

This clonotype occurred a few times. This chain links TRBV7-2 with TRBJ2-7; 9 nucleotides agree with TRBD1. Germline V CDR1 and CDR2: SGHTA, FQGNSA. The CDR3 runs 14 residues. The V and J ends lost 4 bases and 5 bases, in that order; junction bases with no gene match: 6. CDR3 region: CASSWDRVSHEQYF. CDR3 coding DNA: TGTGCCAGCAGCTGGGACAGGGTATCTCACGAGCAGTACTTC. Full variable domain (remainder filled in from reference TRBV7-2 and TRBJ2-7): GAGVSQSPSNKVTEKGKDVELRCDPISGHTALYWYRQSLGQGLEFLIYFQGNSAPDKSGLPSDRFSAERTGGSVSTLTIQRTQQEDSAVYLCASSWDRVSHEQYFGPGTRLTVT.

The genes are TRBV20-1 and TRBJ2-3; D may be TRBD1 or TRBD2 (5 bases each). This CDR3 spans 15 amino acids. CDR1 and CDR2 from the germline V gene are DFQATT and SNEGSKA (reference sequence). V was cut by 6 bases and J by 0 bases, with 16 bases left in between. The CDR3: CSATPRGDSTDTQYF. The DNA of the CDR3 is TGCAGTGCCACTCCAAGAGGGGACAGCACAGATACGCAGTATTTT.

With regard to this clonotype: The junction departs from germline at one end; a sequencing error may be responsible. CDR3 nucleotides: TGTGCCAGCAGTTCCCGCCGGAACACTGAAGCTTCCTTT. Translated, it gives CASSSRRNTEASF. The chain carries TRBV6-1 and TRBJ1-1, with D hard to call. The germline gives CDR1 MNHNS, CDR2 SASEGT. The CDR3 length is 13 residues.

This clonotype showed up many times. The rearrangement links TRBV20-1 to TRBJ2-5; 8 positions match TRBD1. The CDR3 loop spans 13 amino acids. V gave up 6 bases and J gave up 0 bases; unmatched junction bases: 3. The V gene's germline CDR1 is DFQATT and CDR2 SNEGSKA (reference sequence). The CDR3 DNA follows: TGCAGTGCCGAGGACAGGGACCAAGAGACCCAGTACTTC. This gives the protein CSAEDRDQETQYF.

This clonotype was observed many times. The chain recombines TRBV7-6 with TRBJ1-1, with 10 bases that match TRBD1. V was pared by 5 bases and J by 11 bases, with 8 bases of the junction left unmatched. This CDR3 has 13 residues. Germline CDR1 reads SGHVS; CDR2 reads FNYEAQ. The CDR3 loop is CASSPGQGTRAFF. Written as DNA, the CDR3 is TGTGCCAGCAGCCCGGGACAGGGGACGAGGGCTTTCTTT.

This clonotype has just a few counts. The CDR3 nucleotides are TGTGCCAGCAGCCCGACTTACCTTAACCGGGACGTATACTTC. This gives the protein CASSPTYLNRDVYF. The chain links TRBV7-3 to TRBJ2-7; TRBD1 or TRBD2 may be the D gene (5 bases each). Looked up from germline, CDR1 is SGHTA and CDR2 is FQGTGA. CDR3 length equals 14 residues. V was cut by 5 bases and J by 13 bases, with 24 bases left in between.

This sequence joins TRBV5-1 and TRBJ2-5, with D perhaps TRBD1 (6 bases). The closer fit of TRBJ2-1 to the DNA end suggests the J call may be wrong. The germline CDR1 and CDR2 sequences are SGHRS and YFSETQ. The CDR3 consists of 14 residues. CDR3 in DNA: TGCGCCAGCAGCCTGGGGGCTACCTACAATGAGCAGTTCTTC. Translating it yields CASSLGATYNEQFF.

Ten or more counts support this clonotype. The chain employs TRBV20-1 and TRBJ2-7, with TRBD2 as a possible D gene (6 bases). The germline CDR1 and CDR2 sequences are DFQATT and SNEGSKA (reference sequence). There are 13 residues in the CDR3. Trimming took off 3 bases at V and 7 bases at J, with 16 bases between the two ends. In nucleotides, the CDR3 is TGCAGTGCTAGCCCAACGGGAGTATATGAGCAGTACTTC. Translating it yields CSASPTGVYEQYF.

This clonotype was seen repeatedly, ten times or more. This rearrangement joins TRBV12-3 or TRBV12-4 to TRBJ1-2; no clear D gene. With 1 base removed from V and 4 bases from J, the gap between germline ends came to 13 bases. The CDR3 contains 15 residues. The CDR3 loop is CASSLGGRESYGYTF. The CDR3 DNA reads TGTGCCAGCAGTTTAGGAGGGAGGGAGAGCTATGGCTACACCTTC.

In the case of this clonotype: An end of the junction does not agree with germline; a read error may underlie this. V is TRBV6-5 and J is TRBJ2-7; no definite D call. The CDR3 loop spans 13 amino acids. The germline CDR1 and CDR2 sequences are MNHEY and SVGAGI. CDR3 amino acids: CACSYSGSYEQYF. CDR3 DNA: TGTGCCTGCAGTTACTCAGGATCCTACGAGCAGTACTTC.

This clonotype has a count of ten or more. The V and J genes are TRBV5-4 and TRBJ2-7; TRBD1 is a possible D gene (5 bases). The germline V and J ends were trimmed by 1 base and 3 bases, with 14 bases remaining between them. The CDR3 sequence is 15 residues long. CDR1 and CDR2 (germline): SGHNT, YYREEE (reference sequence). This CDR3 reads CASSLSQGSLYEQYF. The CDR3 region has the DNA TGTGCCAGCAGCTTGTCCCAGGGAAGCCTCTACGAGCAGTACTTC.

DNA of the CDR3: TGCGCCAGCAGTGAGGGGAGGGCCAATCAGCCCCAGCATTTT. This gives the protein CASSEGRANQPQHF. J is TRBJ1-5 and V is TRBV10-2; D unresolved. Per germline, CDR1 WSHSY and CDR2 SAAADI. This CDR3 spans 14 amino acids. V was cut by 2 bases and J by 3 bases, with 8 bases left in between.

This clonotype has a handful of counts. CDR3 sequence reads: CATSRLANGSPYNEQFF. CDR3 nucleotides: TGTGCCACCAGCAGACTAGCCAACGGGAGTCCCTACAATGAGCAGTTCTTC. The gene calls are TRBV15 and TRBJ2-1; D possibly corresponds to TRBD2 (6 bases). The CDR3 is 17 amino acids. Germline CDR1 and CDR2: LNHNV and YYDKDF (reference sequence). Between the trimmed V and J ends, which lost 2 bases and 2 bases, there was a span of 16 bases.

At least ten counts were recorded for this clonotype. V and J are TRBV11-2 and TRBJ1-6, with a tentative D call TRBD1 (5 bases). V lost 3 bases and J 6 bases, leaving 9 bases between the germline ends. Per germline, CDR1 SGHAT and CDR2 FQNNGV. This CDR3 is built from 14 residues. The CDR3 spells CASSLGLINSPLHF. CDR3 DNA: TGTGCCAGCAGCTTGGGACTGATTAATTCACCCCTCCACTTT.

This clonotype was counted ten times or more. V usage is TRBV5-6 and J usage is TRBJ2-7; 8 nucleotides line up with TRBD2. This CDR3 is built from 14 residues. V was pared by 0 bases and J by 7 bases, with 6 bases of the junction left unmatched. Germline V gene lookup returns CDR1 SGHDT and CDR2 YYEEEE. CDR3 sequence: CASSLGLAMREQYF. The CDR3 nucleotides read TGTGCCAGCAGCTTGGGACTAGCGATGCGGGAGCAGTACTTC.

This clonotype was seen repeatedly, ten times or more. The CDR3 reads CASSLRSSSYNSPLHF. For the CDR3, the DNA is TGTGCCAGCAGCTTGAGGAGCAGCTCCTATAATTCACCCCTCCACTTT. The genes are TRBV5-6 and TRBJ1-6; D gene unclear. V was trimmed by 1 base and J by 0 bases, leaving 8 bases between them. CDR1 and CDR2 from the germline V gene are SGHDT and YYEEEE. This CDR3 has 16 amino acids.

Turning to this clonotype: Because the CDR3 is missing its conserved closing phenylalanine or tryptophan, this is likely a read error. The chain has TRBV6-2 or TRBV6-3 and TRBJ2-7, with D maybe TRBD2 (6 bases). Per the germline V gene, CDR1 is MNHEY and CDR2 is SVGEGT. V shed 5 bases and J shed 4 bases, with 12 bases lying between them. This CDR3 is built from 13 residues. As DNA, the CDR3 is TGTGCCAGCAGTGAGCTGCGGGATTACGAGCAGTACCTC. This sequence encodes CASSELRDYEQYL.

The chain carries TRBV6-1 and TRBJ2-2; D perhaps matches TRBD2 (5 bases). Trimming took off 1 base at V and 0 bases at J, with 6 bases between the two ends. The germline V gene has CDR1 MNHNS and CDR2 SASEGT. The length of the CDR3 is 15 residues. CDR3 bases: TGTGCCAGCAGTGAAGGGACTCCGAACACCGGGGAGCTGTTTTTT. This encodes CASSEGTPNTGELFF.

This clonotype is a singleton in its sample. This may be a read error: a much more frequent sequence differs by one nucleotide. The V gene is TRBV9, the J gene TRBJ1-1; D uncertain. V lost 0 bases to trimming and J lost 3 bases, with 12 bases between them. CDR1 is SGDLS, CDR2 YYNGEE, per germline. CDR3 length equals 15 residues. CDR3 DNA: TGTGCCAGCAGCGTAGGGTCTGACGGGCACACTGAAGCTTTCTTT. Its translation is CASSVGSDGHTEAFF.